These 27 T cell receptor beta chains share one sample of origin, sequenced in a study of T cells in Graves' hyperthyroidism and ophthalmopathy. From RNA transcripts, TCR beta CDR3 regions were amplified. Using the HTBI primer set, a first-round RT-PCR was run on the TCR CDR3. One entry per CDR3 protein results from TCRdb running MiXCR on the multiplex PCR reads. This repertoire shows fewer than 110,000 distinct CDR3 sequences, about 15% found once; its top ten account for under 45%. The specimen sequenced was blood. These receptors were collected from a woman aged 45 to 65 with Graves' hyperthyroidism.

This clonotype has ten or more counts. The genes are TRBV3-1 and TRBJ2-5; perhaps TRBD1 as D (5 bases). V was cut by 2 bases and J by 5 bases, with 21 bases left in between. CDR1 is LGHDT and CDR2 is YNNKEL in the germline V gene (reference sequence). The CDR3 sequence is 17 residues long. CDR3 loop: CASSQLGAGNFGETQYF. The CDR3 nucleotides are TGTGCCAGCAGCCAACTTGGGGCAGGGAATTTTGGCGAGACCCAGTACTTC.

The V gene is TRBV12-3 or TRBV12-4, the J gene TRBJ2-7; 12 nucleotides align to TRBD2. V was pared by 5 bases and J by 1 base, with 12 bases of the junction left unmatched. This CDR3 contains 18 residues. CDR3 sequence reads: CASSPRTSGNFGSYEQYF. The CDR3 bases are TGTGCCAGCAGTCCGAGGACTAGCGGGAACTTTGGTTCCTACGAGCAGTACTTC.

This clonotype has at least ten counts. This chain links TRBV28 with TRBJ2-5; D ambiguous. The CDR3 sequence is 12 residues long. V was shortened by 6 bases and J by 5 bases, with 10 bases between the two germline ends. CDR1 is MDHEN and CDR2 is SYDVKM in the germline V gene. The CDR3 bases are TGTGCCAGCAGCTTAAGTCGGGAGACCCAGTACTTC. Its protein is CASSLSRETQYF.

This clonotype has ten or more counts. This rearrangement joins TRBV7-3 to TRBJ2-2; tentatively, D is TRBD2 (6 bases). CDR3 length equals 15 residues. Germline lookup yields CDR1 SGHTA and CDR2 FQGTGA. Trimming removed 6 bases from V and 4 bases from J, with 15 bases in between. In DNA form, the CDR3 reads TGTGCCAGCAGACTTGGACCCGGGGGCACCGGGGAGCTGTTTTTT. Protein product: CASRLGPGGTGELFF.

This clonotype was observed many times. Here the CDR3 DNA reads TGTGCCTGGAGTCCCGGACAGGGGAACCAGTACTTC. It specifies CAWSPGQGNQYF. The chain joins TRBV30 to TRBJ2-5, with TRBD1 identical over 9 bases. Trimming took 2 bases from V and 10 from J; bases not matched to a gene: 5. Germline lookup yields CDR1 GTSNPN and CDR2 SVGIG (reference sequence). This CDR3 is built from 12 residues.

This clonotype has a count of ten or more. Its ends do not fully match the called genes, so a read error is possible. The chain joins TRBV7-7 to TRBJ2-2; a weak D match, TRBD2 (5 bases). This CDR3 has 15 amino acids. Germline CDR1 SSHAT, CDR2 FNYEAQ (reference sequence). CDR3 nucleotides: TGTGCTAGCAGCCCACCGGGATCCAACACCGGGGAGCTGTTTTTT. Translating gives CASSPPGSNTGELFF.

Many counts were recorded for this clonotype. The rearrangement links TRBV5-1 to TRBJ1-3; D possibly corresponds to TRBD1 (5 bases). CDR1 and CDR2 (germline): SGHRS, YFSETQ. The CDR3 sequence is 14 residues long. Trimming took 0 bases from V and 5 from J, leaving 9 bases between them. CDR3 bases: TGCGCCAGCAGCTTGGGGGGCCACAGAAACACCATATATTTT. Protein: CASSLGGHRNTIYF.

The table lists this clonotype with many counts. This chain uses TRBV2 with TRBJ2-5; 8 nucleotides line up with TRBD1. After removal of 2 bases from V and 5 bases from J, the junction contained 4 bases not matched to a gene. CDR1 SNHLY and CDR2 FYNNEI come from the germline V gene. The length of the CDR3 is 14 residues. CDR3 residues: CASSELTGDETQYF. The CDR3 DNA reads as TGTGCCAGCAGTGAACTGACAGGGGATGAGACCCAGTACTTC.

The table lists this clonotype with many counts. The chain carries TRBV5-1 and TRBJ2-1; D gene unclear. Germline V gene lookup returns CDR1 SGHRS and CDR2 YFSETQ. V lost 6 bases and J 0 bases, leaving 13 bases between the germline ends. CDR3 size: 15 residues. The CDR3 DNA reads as TGCGCCAGCAACCCTGGCACCAACTCCTACAATGAGCAGTTCTTC. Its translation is CASNPGTNSYNEQFF.

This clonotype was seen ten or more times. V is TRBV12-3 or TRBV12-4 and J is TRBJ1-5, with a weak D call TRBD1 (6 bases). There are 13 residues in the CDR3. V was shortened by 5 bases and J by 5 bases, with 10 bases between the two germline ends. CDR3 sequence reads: CASSDRSDQPQHF. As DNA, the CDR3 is TGTGCCAGCAGTGACAGGTCGGATCAGCCCCAGCATTTT.

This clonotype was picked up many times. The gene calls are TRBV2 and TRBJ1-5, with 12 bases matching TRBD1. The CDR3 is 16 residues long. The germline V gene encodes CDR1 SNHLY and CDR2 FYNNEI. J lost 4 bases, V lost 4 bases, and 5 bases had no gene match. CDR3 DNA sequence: TGTGCCAGCAGTGGGTGGGGACAGGGGGCGAATCAGCCCCAGCATTTT. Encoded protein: CASSGWGQGANQPQHF.

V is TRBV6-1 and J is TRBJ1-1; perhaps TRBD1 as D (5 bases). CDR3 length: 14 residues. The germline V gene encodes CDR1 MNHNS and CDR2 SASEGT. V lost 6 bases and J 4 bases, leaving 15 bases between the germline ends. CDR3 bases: TGTGCCAGCAGCCACTTCAAGAGGGGCACTGAAGCTTTCTTT. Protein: CASSHFKRGTEAFF.

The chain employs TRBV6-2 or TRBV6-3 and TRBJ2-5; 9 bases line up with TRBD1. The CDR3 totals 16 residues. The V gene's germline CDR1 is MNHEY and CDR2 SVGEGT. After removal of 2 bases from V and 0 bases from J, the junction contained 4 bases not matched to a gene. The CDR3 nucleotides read TGTGCCAGCAGTTACCTCTGGGACAGGGACCAAGAGACCCAGTACTTC. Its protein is CASSYLWDRDQETQYF.

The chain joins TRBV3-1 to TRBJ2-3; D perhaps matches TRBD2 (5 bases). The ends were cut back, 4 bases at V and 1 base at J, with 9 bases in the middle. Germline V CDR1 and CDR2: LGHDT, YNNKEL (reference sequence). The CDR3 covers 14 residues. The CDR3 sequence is CASSLVGGTDTQYF. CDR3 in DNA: TGTGCCAGCAGCCTCGTCGGGGGCACAGATACGCAGTATTTT.

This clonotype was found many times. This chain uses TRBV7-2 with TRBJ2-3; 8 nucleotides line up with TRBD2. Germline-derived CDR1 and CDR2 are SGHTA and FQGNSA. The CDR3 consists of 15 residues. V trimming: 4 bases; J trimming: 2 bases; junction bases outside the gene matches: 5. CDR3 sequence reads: CASSSPSGPTDTQYF. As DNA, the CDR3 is TGTGCCAGCAGCTCACCTAGCGGGCCCACAGATACGCAGTATTTT.

The chain's CDR3 is CAWSKTSGKGQYF. In nucleotides, the CDR3 is TGTGCCTGGAGTAAGACTAGCGGGAAAGGGCAGTATTTT. The V and J genes are TRBV30 and TRBJ2-3, with TRBD2 identical over 11 bases. This CDR3 spans 13 amino acids. Trimming cost V 2 bases and J 11 bases; bases outside gene matches: 6. In germline, CDR1 is GTSNPN, CDR2 SVGIG (reference sequence). Filled out from reference TRBV30 and TRBJ2-3, the complete variable domain reads SQTIHQWPATLVQPVGSPLSLECTVEGTSNPNLYWYRQAAGRGLQLLFYSVGIGQISSEVPQNLSASRPQDRQFILSSKKLLLSDSGFYLCAWSKTSGKGQYFGPGTRLTVL.

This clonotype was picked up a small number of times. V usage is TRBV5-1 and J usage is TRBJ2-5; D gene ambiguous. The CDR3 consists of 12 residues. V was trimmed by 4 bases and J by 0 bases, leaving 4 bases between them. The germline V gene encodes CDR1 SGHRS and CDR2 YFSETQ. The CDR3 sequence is CASSVHQETQYF. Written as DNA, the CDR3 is TGCGCCAGCAGCGTGCACCAAGAGACCCAGTACTTC.

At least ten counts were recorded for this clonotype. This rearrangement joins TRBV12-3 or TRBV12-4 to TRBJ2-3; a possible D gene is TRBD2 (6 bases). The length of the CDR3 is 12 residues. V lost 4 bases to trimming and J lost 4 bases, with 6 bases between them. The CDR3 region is CASSWGADTQYF. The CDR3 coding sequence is TGTGCCAGCAGTTGGGGGGCAGATACGCAGTATTTT.

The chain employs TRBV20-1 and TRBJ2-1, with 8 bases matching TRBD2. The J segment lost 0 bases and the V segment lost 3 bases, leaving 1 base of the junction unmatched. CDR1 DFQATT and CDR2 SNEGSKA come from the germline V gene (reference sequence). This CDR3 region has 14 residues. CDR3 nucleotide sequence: TGCAGTGCTAGCGGGGGGGGCTCCTACAATGAGCAGTTCTTC. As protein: CSASGGGSYNEQFF.

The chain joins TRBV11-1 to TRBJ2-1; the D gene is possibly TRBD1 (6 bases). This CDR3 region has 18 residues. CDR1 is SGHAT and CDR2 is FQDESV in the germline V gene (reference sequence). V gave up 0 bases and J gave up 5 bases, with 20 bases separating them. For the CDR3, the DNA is TGTGCCAGCAGCTTAGCGCGGGTTAGCGATCGGACAGACAATGAGCAGTTCTTC. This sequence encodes CASSLARVSDRTDNEQFF.

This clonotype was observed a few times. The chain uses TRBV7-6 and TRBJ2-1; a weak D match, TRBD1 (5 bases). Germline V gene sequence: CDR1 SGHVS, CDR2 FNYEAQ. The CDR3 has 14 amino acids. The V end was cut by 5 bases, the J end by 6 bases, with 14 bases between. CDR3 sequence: CASSLPGRANEQFF. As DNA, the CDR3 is TGTGCCAGCAGCCTCCCCGGCAGGGCCAATGAGCAGTTCTTC.

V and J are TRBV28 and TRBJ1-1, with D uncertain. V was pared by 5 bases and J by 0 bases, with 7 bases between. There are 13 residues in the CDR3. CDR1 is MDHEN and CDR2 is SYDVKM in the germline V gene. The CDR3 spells CASSEKLNTEAFF. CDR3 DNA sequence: TGTGCCAGCAGTGAAAAGTTGAACACTGAAGCTTTCTTT.

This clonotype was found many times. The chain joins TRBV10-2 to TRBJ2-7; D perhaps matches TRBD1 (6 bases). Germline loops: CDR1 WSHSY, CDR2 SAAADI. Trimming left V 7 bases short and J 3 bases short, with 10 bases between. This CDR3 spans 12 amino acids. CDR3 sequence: CASKGRGYEQYF. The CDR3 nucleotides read TGCGCCAGCAAGGGCAGGGGCTACGAGCAGTACTTC.

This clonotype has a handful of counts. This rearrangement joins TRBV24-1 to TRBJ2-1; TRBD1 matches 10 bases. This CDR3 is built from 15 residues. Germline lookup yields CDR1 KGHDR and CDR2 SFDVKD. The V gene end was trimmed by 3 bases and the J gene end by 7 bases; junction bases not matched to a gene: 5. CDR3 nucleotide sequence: TGTGCCACCAGTGATATGGGACAGGGGACGAATGAGCAGTTCTTC. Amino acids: CATSDMGQGTNEQFF.

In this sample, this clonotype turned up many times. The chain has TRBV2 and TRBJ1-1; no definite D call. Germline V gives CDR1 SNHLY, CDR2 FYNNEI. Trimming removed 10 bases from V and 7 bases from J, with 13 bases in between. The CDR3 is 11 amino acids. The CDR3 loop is CATRTYHEAFF. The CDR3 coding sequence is TGTGCCACCAGGACTTACCATGAAGCTTTCTTT. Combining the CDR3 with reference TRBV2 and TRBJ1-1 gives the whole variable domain EPEVTQTPSHQVTQMGQEVILRCVPISNHLYFYWYRQILGQKVEFLVSFYNNEISEKSEIFDDQFSVERPDGSNFTLKIRSTKLEDSAMYFCATRTYHEAFFGQGTRLTVV.

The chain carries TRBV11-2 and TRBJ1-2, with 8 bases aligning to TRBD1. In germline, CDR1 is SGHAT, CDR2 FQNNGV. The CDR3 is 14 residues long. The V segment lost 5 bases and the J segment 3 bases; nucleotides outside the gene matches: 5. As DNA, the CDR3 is TGTGCCAGCAGCATAGGGACAGGAGACTATGGCTACACCTTC. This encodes CASSIGTGDYGYTF.

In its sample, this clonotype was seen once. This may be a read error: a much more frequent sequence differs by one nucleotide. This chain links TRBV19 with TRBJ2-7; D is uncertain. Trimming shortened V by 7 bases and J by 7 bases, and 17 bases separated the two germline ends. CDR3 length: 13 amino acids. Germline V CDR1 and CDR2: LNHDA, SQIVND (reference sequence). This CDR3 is CASTNVGAGEQYF. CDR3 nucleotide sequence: TGTGCCAGTACAAACGTCGGCGCCGGTGAGCAGTACTTC.